Described below is a single T cell receptor beta chain sequence and its context. In its sample, this clonotype was seen a few times. No cognate antigen has been identified for it. Base qualities were left out, and no much larger clone turns up one base away. Library preparation was by 5' RACE. The sequencer listed for this sample is Illumina HiSeq 2500. A second roughly 6 to 12 cycle PCR used a sample-barcoded 5' primer and a J-beta primer mix. Each TCR beta cDNA molecule received a unique molecular identifier from a template-switch 5' adaptor carrying 12 random nucleotides. Each sample yielded at least 3 million CDR3-containing paired-end reads. All of the RNA was converted into first-strand cDNA using the Mint cDNA synthesis kit, with a TRBC-specific oligonucleotide serving as the primer. All cDNA was treated with uracil-DNA glycosylase and then went through a first 18-cycle PCR with the universal primers M1SS and BC2_uni_R. Concerning the study's data processing: Each sample was normalized by randomly selecting 1 million high-quality reads, each carrying a distinct molecular identifier. Reads sharing molecular identifiers were discarded rather than binned into consensus sequences. MiTCR, run with a Q25 quality threshold and the strictest error-elimination algorithm, handled CDR3 identification, clonotype clustering and error correction. A nonparametric unseen species model with Euler transformation was used to estimate a lower bound on total TCR beta diversity. TCRdb applied fastp at Q25 and MiXCR to the public reads, then kept only in-frame beta chains. Here each entry gathers all rows of one CDR3 protein and keeps the most common genes and DNA. The V and J calls, along with clone size, are taken from TCRdb and not from the paper's own processing. The sample table holds approximately 770,000 distinct CDR3 sequences, of which roughly 64% were seen once. The biggest ten clones account for roughly 22% of the sample.

These data belong to a study of blood T cells in healthy people across ages (dated by TCRdb to about 2015). A note on the overall study: Template switching captured roughly one uniquely barcoded TCR beta cDNA molecule per two T cells in model experiments. Donors were grouped into four age groups: young (average approximately 16 years), middle-aged (39), aged (around 62) and long-lived (around 80). Two additional independent replicas of 1 million unique cDNA reads from the same blood draw were analyzed for two donors (one aged 18 to 30 and one aged 80 or older). Using deep sequencing normalized with unique cDNA molecular identifiers, the study measured how TCR beta repertoire diversity changes with age. To avoid experimental bias, donors of different ages were spread randomly across the sequencing lanes. General conclusions and limits of the study: Compared with the aged group, the long-lived group had more naive CD4+ T cells, fewer expanded clones and increased TCR diversity, suggesting age selection. Conclusive comparison of naive and antigen-experienced compartments was prevented by the profiling of bulk unsorted PBMCs. Because the CMV infection status of the donors was unknown, age-related changes in expanded clonotypes may potentially have been confounded. Total diversity estimates from one million sequenced T cells were considered lower bounds and underestimates. The percentage of naive T cells measured by flow cytometry correlated strongly with observed TCR beta diversity. Observed TCR beta diversity per million T cells fell roughly linearly with age, and a significant reduction was already apparent by age around 40.

CDR1 and CDR2 are read off the germline V gene (reference sequence) as LGHDT and YNNKEL. The CDR3 measures 16 amino acids from cysteine to phenylalanine. The entry retains the CDR3 DNA only, 48 bases that are in frame from base 1. The junction carries 14 bases between V and J, which are trimmed by 0 bases and 2 bases respectively. Systemically healthy Caucasian individuals from Russia, some 40 in total and aged roughly 6 to 100 years, were included as donors. Each donor gave 8 to 10 milliliters of peripheral blood, drawn into EDTA-treated Vacutainer tubes. PBMCs were isolated by Ficoll-Paque density-gradient centrifugation, with at least 6.5 million obtained per sample. Total RNA was extracted from PBMCs with Trizol reagent, with at least 5.5 micrograms obtained per sample. For every donor, an aliquot of PBMCs went through flow cytometry to measure the percentages of naive CD45RAhigh/CD27high T cells.

Sequenced input: blood. The source of this sequence is a man aged 25-40 years in good health. The receptor chain draws on TRBV3-1 and TRBJ2-7; the D gene is perhaps TRBD1, on 6 matching bases. The DNA is TGTGCCAGCAGCCAAGATATACAGGGTACCCCCTACGAGCAGTACTTC. It translates to CASSQDIQGTPYEQYF.